These T cell receptor beta chains were read from a single sample in a study of Ad26.COV2.S vaccination and SARS-CoV-2 variants. Profiled with immunoSEQ multiplex PCR; TCRdb holds only in-frame clones, not every one. The profile covers fewer than 400,000 clones, with about 86% appearing a single time and approximately 2% taken by the ten largest. Sample: peripheral blood, taken in a trial of Ad26.COV2.S vaccine versus placebo. Receptor source: a person between 18 and 59 years old who received the Ad26.COV2.S COVID-19 vaccine or a placebo. Both conserved end residues are part of each CDR3. Fields, in order: CDR3 DNA, CDR3 protein, D gene, V gene, clone size, J gene. A D gene is named only where the DNA matches it firmly. The size field is filled for only some rows; it gives once, few, many or a size class.

TGTGCCAGCAGTTCCTGGCAGAACCCGAACACCGGGGAGCTGTTTTTT	CASSSWQNPNTGELFF	.	TRBV6-6	.	TRBJ2-2
TGTGCCAGCTCACCAAAGGTGGGAAACACCATATATTTT	CASSPKVGNTIYF	.	TRBV18	.	TRBJ1-3
TGTGCCTGGAGGGCGGACGGTAACTATGGCTACACCTTC	CAWRADGNYGYTF	.	TRBV30	.	TRBJ1-2
TGCGCCAGCAGCTTGGGGGCTCGGGGGTTGAACACTGAAGCTTTCTTT	CASSLGARGLNTEAFF	.	TRBV5-1	.	TRBJ1-1
TGTGCCAGTAGTGCGGGACTAGCAAGCGAGCAGTTCTTC	CASSAGLASEQFF	TRBD2	TRBV19	.	TRBJ2-1
TGCGCCAGCAGCCAAGACCGGGGTTCCAATCAGCCCCAGCATTTT	CASSQDRGSNQPQHF	.	TRBV4-3	.	TRBJ1-5
TGCGCCAGCAGCTTGAGTCCGCAAACCTCCGAGCAGTACTTC	CASSLSPQTSEQYF	.	TRBV5-1	few	TRBJ2-7
TGCGCCAGCAGCTTGGGAGACCGGCCCTCTAATGAAAAACTGTTTTTT	CASSLGDRPSNEKLFF	.	TRBV5-1	.	TRBJ1-4
TGCGCCAGCAGCTTGCGGACAGGTGGGGACACTGAAGCTTTCTTT	CASSLRTGGDTEAFF	TRBD1	TRBV5-1	.	TRBJ1-1
TGTGCCAGCAGCGTCTCCGTGCCGAATTATGGGGATACGCAGTATTTT	CASSVSVPNYGDTQYF	.	TRBV2	.	TRBJ2-3
TGTGCCTGGAGTGTTTTACGGGCGGTCTCTGAAAAACTGTTTTTT	CAWSVLRAVSEKLFF	.	TRBV30	.	TRBJ1-4
TGTGCCAGCTCAGCCAAGGAGAGCGCCACTGAAGCTTTCTTT	CASSAKESATEAFF	.	TRBV18	few	TRBJ1-1
TGTGCCACCAGCCGGGTCGCATTCCCGTACGAGCAGTACTTC	CATSRVAFPYEQYF	.	TRBV15	few	TRBJ2-7
TGCAGCGTTGAAGACAGTCCAGATACGCAGTATTTT	CSVEDSPDTQYF	.	TRBV29-1	.	TRBJ2-3
TGCAGTGCTAGTCATGGGTACTCCGGAAACACCATATATTTT	CSASHGYSGNTIYF	.	TRBV20-1	.	TRBJ1-3